This TCR beta chain comes out of a study of shared clonotypes between healthy human individuals. The study, taken as a whole, reports: Naive subsets tended to show greater estimated richness than memory subsets.

The assay was immunoSEQ multiplex PCR, and TCRdb's table has in-frame clones only and misses some. The sample contains approximately 2,000,000 clones, about 90% of which appear only once. This clone has just a few counts. Antigen unknown. Germline V gene lookup returns CDR1 LNHDA and CDR2 SQIVND (reference sequence). This CDR3 has 12 amino acids. V was clipped by 5 bases and J by 14 bases; unmatched bases: 8. The V and J genes are TRBV19 and TRBJ2-1, with 8 bases lining up with TRBD1. What was sequenced was naive CD4+ T cells from PBMCs. Described subset: CD45RA+ positively selected. The TCR comes from a young man in good health. Some clones in this sample may be carry-over from other donors' samples. CDR3: CASSSLSGGKFF. The CDR3 DNA follows: TGTGCCAGTAGTTCCCTGTCAGGGGGCAAGTTCTTC. Complete variable domain (other parts from reference TRBV19 and TRBJ2-1): DGGITQSPKYLFRKEGQNVTLSCEQNLNHDAMYWYRQDPGQGLRLIYYSQIVNDFQKGDIAEGYSVSREKKESFPLTVTSAQKNPTAFYLCASSSLSGGKFFGPGTRLTVL.